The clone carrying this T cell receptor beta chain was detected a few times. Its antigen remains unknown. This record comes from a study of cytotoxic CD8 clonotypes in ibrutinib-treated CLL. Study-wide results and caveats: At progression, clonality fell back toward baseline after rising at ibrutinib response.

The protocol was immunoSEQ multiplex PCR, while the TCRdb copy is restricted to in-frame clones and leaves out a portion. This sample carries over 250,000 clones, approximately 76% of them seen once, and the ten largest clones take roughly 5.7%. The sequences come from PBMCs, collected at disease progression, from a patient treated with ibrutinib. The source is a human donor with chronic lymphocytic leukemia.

The CDR3 sequence: CASSPSPGPYEQYF. The CDR3 DNA reads TGTGCCAGTAGTCCGAGCCCAGGACCCTACGAGCAGTACTTC. The chain recombines TRBV19 with TRBJ2-7, with D unresolved. The CDR3 extends over 14 amino acids. CDR1 and CDR2 (germline): LNHDA, SQIVND (reference sequence). V shed 5 bases and J shed 2 bases, with 13 bases lying between them.